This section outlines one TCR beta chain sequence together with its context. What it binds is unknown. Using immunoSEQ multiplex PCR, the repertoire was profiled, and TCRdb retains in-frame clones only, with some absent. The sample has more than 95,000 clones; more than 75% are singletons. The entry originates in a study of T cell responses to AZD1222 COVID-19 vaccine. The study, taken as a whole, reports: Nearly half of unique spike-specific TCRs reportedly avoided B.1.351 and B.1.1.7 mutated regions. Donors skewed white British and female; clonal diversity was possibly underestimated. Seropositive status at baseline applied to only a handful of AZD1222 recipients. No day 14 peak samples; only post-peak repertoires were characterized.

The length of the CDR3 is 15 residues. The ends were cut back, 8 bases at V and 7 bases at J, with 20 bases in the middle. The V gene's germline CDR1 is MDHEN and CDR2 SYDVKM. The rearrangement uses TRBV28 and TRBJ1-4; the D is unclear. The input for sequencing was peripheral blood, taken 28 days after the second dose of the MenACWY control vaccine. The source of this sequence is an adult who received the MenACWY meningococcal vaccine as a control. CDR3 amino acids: CASHSPRVFGEKLFF. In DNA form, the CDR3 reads TGTGCCAGCCACAGCCCGAGGGTTTTTGGTGAAAAACTGTTTTTT.